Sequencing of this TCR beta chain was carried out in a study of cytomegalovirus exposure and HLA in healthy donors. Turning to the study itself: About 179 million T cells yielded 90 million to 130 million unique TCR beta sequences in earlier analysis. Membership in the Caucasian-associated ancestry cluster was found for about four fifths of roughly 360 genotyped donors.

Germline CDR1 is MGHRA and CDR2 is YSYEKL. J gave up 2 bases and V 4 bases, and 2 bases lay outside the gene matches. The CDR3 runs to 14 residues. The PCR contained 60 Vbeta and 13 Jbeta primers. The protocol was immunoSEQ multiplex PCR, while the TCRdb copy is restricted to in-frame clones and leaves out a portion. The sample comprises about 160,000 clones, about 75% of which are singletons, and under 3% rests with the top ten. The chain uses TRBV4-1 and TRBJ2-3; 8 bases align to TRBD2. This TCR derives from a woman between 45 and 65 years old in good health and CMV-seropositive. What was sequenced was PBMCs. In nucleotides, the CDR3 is TGCGCCAGCAGCCCGGGGGGGTACACAGATACGCAGTATTTT. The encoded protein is CASSPGGYTDTQYF.